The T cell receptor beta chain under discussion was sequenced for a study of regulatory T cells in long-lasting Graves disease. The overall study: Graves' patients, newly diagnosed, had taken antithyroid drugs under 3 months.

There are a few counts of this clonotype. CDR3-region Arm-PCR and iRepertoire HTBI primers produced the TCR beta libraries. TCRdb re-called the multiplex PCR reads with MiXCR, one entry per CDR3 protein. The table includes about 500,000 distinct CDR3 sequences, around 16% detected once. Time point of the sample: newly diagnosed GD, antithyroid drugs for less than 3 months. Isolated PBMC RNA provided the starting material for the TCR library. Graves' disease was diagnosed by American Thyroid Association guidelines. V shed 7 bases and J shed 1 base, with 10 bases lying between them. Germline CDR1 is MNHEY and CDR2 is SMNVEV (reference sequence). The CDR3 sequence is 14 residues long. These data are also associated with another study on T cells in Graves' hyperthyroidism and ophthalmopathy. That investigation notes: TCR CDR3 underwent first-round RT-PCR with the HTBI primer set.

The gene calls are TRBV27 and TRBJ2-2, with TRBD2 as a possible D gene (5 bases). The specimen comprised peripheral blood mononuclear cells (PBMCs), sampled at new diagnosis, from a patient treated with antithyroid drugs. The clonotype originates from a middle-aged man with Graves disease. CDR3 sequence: CASTWRVNTGELFF. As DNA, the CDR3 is TGTGCCAGCACCTGGCGGGTGAACACCGGGGAGCTGTTTTTT.